The following is a T cell receptor (beta chain) sequence with its context. Sequencing was performed with immunoSEQ multiplex PCR; in TCRdb, only in-frame clones are kept and a portion is missing. The sample includes around 200,000 clones, more than 70% seen only once; the top ten take around 2.8%. These data originate in a study of blood T cell repertoires in COVID-19. Study-level information: The United States, Italy and Spain were the sources of the acute and convalescent COVID-19 samples. The analysed material was cDNA or gDNA that came from T cells, B-cell-depleted T cells, or PBMCs.

Germline CDR1 reads KGHSH; CDR2 reads LQKENI. The CDR3 spans 19 residues. V was pared by 0 bases and J by 4 bases, with 21 bases between. The material sequenced was peripheral blood. The chain links TRBV18 to TRBJ2-2; maybe TRBD2 (6 bases). The sequence was collected from a woman of 80 years or more with active or convalescent COVID-19. The CDR3 bases are TGTGCCAGCTCACCACCTGATATCGTCCGGCTAGCGAGCACCGGGGAGCTGTTTTTT. This gives the protein CASSPPDIVRLASTGELFF. Drawing the rest from reference TRBV18 and TRBJ2-2, the complete variable domain is NAGVMQNPRHLVRRRGQEARLRCSPMKGHSHVYWYRQLPEEGLKFMVYLQKENIIDESGMPKERFSAEFPKEGPSILRIQQVVRGDSAAYFCASSPPDIVRLASTGELFFGEGSRLTVL.